A single sample gave rise to the 20 T cell receptor beta chains below, sequenced in a study of cytotoxic CD8 clonotypes in ibrutinib-treated CLL. Here immunoSEQ multiplex PCR was the method, and the copy in TCRdb shows in-frame clones only, minus some. The table shows some 200,000 clones, with 60% to 80% occurring only once. The sample in question was PBMCs, obtained after 12 months of ibrutinib treatment. These receptors originate from a human donor with chronic lymphocytic leukemia.

This sequence joins TRBV5-1 and TRBJ1-5; 7 nucleotides match TRBD1. Germline V gene lookup returns CDR1 SGHRS and CDR2 YFSETQ. The CDR3 contains 13 residues. V lost 4 bases and J lost 7; bases outside the gene matches: 5. The CDR3, as DNA: TGCGCCAGCAGCCCCAGGGGGGGGCAGCCCCAGCATTTT. Translated: CASSPRGGQPQHF.

This clone was seen a handful of times. The V call is TRBV19, the J call TRBJ1-1, with TRBD1 as a possible D gene (6 bases). This CDR3 comprises 13 residues. Between the trimmed V and J ends, which lost 5 bases and 5 bases, there was a span of 12 bases. CDR1 and CDR2 (germline): LNHDA, SQIVND (reference sequence). The CDR3 loop reads CASSGRGWTEAFF. The CDR3 DNA reads as TGTGCCAGTAGTGGCAGGGGTTGGACTGAAGCTTTCTTT. The variable domain in full, with the rest retrieved from reference TRBV19 and TRBJ1-1, is DGGITQSPKYLFRKEGQNVTLSCEQNLNHDAMYWYRQDPGQGLRLIYYSQIVNDFQKGDIAEGYSVSREKKESFPLTVTSAQKNPTAFYLCASSGRGWTEAFFGQGTRLTVV.

The V gene is TRBV19, the J gene TRBJ1-1, with D perhaps TRBD1 (6 bases). Trimming stripped 4 bases from V and 3 bases from J, with 12 bases between. The CDR3 consists of 14 residues. Looked up from germline, CDR1 is LNHDA and CDR2 is SQIVND (reference sequence). The CDR3 here is CASSTRGPDTEAFF. The CDR3 DNA follows: TGTGCCAGTAGTACCAGGGGTCCGGACACTGAAGCTTTCTTT.

This clone was seen a few times. The V call is TRBV15, the J call TRBJ1-1; 7 bases align to TRBD1. In germline, CDR1 is LNHNV, CDR2 YYDKDF (reference sequence). J was trimmed by 5 bases and V by 2 bases; bases with no gene match: 2. This CDR3 has 13 residues. CDR3 sequence (DNA): TGTGCCACCAGCAGAAACAGGGGTACTGAAGCTTTCTTT. Translation gives CATSRNRGTEAFF.

This clone was seen a few times. The V call is TRBV6-5, the J call TRBJ1-2; 9 bases are shared with TRBD1. From germline, CDR1 is MNHEY and CDR2 SVGAGI. Trimming took 8 bases from V and 6 from J; bases not matched to a gene: 7. The CDR3 sequence is 13 residues long. Here the CDR3 DNA reads TGTGCCAGCTGGACAGGGGCTATGAATGGCTACACCTTC. Its translation is CASWTGAMNGYTF.

This chain connects TRBV9 to TRBJ2-1, with TRBD2 matching 11 bases. V lost 4 bases and J lost 4; bases outside the gene matches: 7. The CDR3 spans 16 residues. The germline V gene encodes CDR1 SGDLS and CDR2 YYNGEE. The CDR3 spells CASSFSGRADYNEQFF. As DNA, the CDR3 is TGTGCCAGCAGCTTTAGCGGGAGGGCCGATTACAATGAGCAGTTCTTC.

This chain connects TRBV5-1 to TRBJ1-2; weak D call: TRBD1 (6 bases). This CDR3 comprises 16 residues. In germline, CDR1 is SGHRS, CDR2 YFSETQ. V was cut by 4 bases and J by 3 bases, with 19 bases left in between. The DNA of the CDR3 is TGCGCCAGCAGCCCGACCCCCGGACAGTCGGACTATGGCTACACCTTC. Amino acids: CASSPTPGQSDYGYTF.

V gene TRBV28 combines with J gene TRBJ1-1; TRBD1 is a possible D gene (5 bases). Trimming left V 10 bases short and J 0 bases short, with 21 bases between. Germline CDR1 MDHEN, CDR2 SYDVKM. The CDR3 sequence is 16 residues long. The CDR3 bases are TGTGCCATCTTAGCCCCGGGACGGGTAATGAACACTGAAGCTTTCTTT. Translation: CAILAPGRVMNTEAFF. Combining the CDR3 with reference TRBV28 and TRBJ1-1 gives the whole variable domain DVKVTQSSRYLVKRTGEKVFLECVQDMDHENMFWYRQDPGLGLRLIYFSYDVKMKEKGDIPEGYSVSREKKERFSLILESASTNQTSMYLCAILAPGRVMNTEAFFGQGTRLTVV.

V gene TRBV19 combines with J gene TRBJ2-2, with D possibly TRBD1 on 6 matching bases. The CDR3 consists of 14 residues. Germline V gene lookup returns CDR1 LNHDA and CDR2 SQIVND (reference sequence). Between the trimmed V and J ends, which lost 3 bases and 5 bases, there was a span of 10 bases. The CDR3 DNA sequence: TGTGCCAGTAGTATCCTGACAGGAACCGGGGAGCTGTTTTTT. This encodes CASSILTGTGELFF.

The J gene is TRBJ2-1, the V gene TRBV28, with 9 bases aligning to TRBD2. Germline V gene sequence: CDR1 MDHEN, CDR2 SYDVKM. V lost 5 bases, J lost 1 base, and 3 bases stayed unmatched. This CDR3 is built from 15 residues. CDR3 coding DNA: TGTGCCAGCAGTCAACTAGCGGGTTCCTACAATGAGCAGTTCTTC. Its protein is CASSQLAGSYNEQFF.

This chain uses TRBV6-6 with TRBJ1-5, with 8 bases aligning to TRBD1. Trimming cost V 6 bases and J 6 bases; bases outside gene matches: 10. The germline V gene has CDR1 MNHNY and CDR2 SVGAGI (reference sequence). The CDR3 has 15 amino acids. The CDR3 loop is CASRLTGVASQPQHF. The CDR3 bases are TGTGCCAGCAGATTGACAGGGGTCGCGAGTCAGCCCCAGCATTTT.

J is TRBJ2-5 and V is TRBV20-1; D is undetermined. CDR3 length: 11 residues. V shed 7 bases and J shed 7 bases, with 13 bases lying between them. In germline, CDR1 is DFQATT, CDR2 SNEGSKA (reference sequence). The CDR3 region is CSGFLKGTQYF. The CDR3 DNA follows: TGCAGTGGATTCCTAAAGGGGACCCAGTACTTC.

This chain joins TRBV18 and TRBJ2-7; 9 bases align to TRBD1. The V gene's germline CDR1 is KGHSH and CDR2 LQKENI. The CDR3 length is 16 residues. V lost 2 bases, J lost 0 bases, and 5 bases stayed unmatched. The CDR3 coding sequence is TGTGCCAGCTCACCATGGACAGGGGCCAGCTCCTACGAGCAGTACTTC. Its translation: CASSPWTGASSYEQYF. The full variable domain, in which reference TRBV18 and TRBJ2-7 provide the parts outside the CDR3, is NAGVMQNPRHLVRRRGQEARLRCSPMKGHSHVYWYRQLPEEGLKFMVYLQKENIIDESGMPKERFSAEFPKEGPSILRIQQVVRGDSAAYFCASSPWTGASSYEQYFGPGTRLTVT.

Only a few counts were recorded for this clone. The genes are TRBV27 and TRBJ1-3; TRBD1 agrees at 7 bases. V was clipped by 3 bases and J by 4 bases; unmatched bases: 6. CDR1 MNHEY and CDR2 SMNVEV come from the germline V gene (reference sequence). The CDR3 runs to 15 residues. The chain's CDR3 is CASSLSGGSGNTIYF. The DNA of the CDR3 is TGTGCCAGCAGTTTGTCAGGGGGATCCGGAAACACCATATATTTT.

V is TRBV6-4 and J is TRBJ1-6, with D tentatively TRBD1 (5 bases). V was shortened by 2 bases and J by 8 bases, with 13 bases between the two germline ends. This CDR3 is 15 amino acids long. CDR1 is MRHNA, CDR2 SNTAGT, per germline. The CDR3: CASSDSSGRHSPLHF. The CDR3, as DNA: TGTGCCAGCAGTGACAGCTCAGGGAGGCATTCACCCCTCCACTTT.

The CDR3 here is CSVEGGSGANVLTF. The CDR3 nucleotides read TGCAGCGTTGAAGGGGGCTCTGGGGCCAACGTCCTGACTTTC. The chain has TRBV29-1 and TRBJ2-6; D remains unclear. CDR3 length equals 14 residues. Looked up from germline, CDR1 is SQVTM and CDR2 is ANQGSEA. Trimming removed 1 base at V and 0 bases at J, with 4 bases between.

A note on this clone: This sample includes further DNA sequences coding for the same CDR3. The gene calls are TRBV18 and TRBJ1-5; 12 bases are shared with TRBD1. The CDR3 sequence is 14 residues long. V lost 3 bases, J lost 7 bases, and 1 base stayed unmatched. Germline V gene sequence: CDR1 KGHSH, CDR2 LQKENI. Here the CDR3 DNA reads TGTGCCAGCTCACCGGGACAGGGGGCGCAGCCCCAGCATTTT. Protein: CASSPGQGAQPQHF.

V and J are TRBV15 and TRBJ2-7; D is perhaps TRBD1 or TRBD2 (7 bases each). CDR3 size: 16 residues. The V and J ends lost 5 bases and 3 bases respectively, with 20 bases between them. Per the germline V gene, CDR1 is LNHNV and CDR2 is YYDKDF (reference sequence). CDR3 amino acids: CATSLKPGGRVYEQYF. The DNA for the CDR3 is TGTGCCACCAGCCTCAAACCAGGGGGGAGGGTCTACGAGCAGTACTTC.

The chain uses TRBV2 and TRBJ1-5; maybe TRBD1 (6 bases). Trimming stripped 4 bases from V and 4 bases from J, with 14 bases between. The CDR3 consists of 15 residues. CDR1 and CDR2 from the germline V gene are SNHLY and FYNNEI. The CDR3 loop reads CASSGQGIPNQPQHF. CDR3 bases: TGTGCCAGCAGTGGGCAGGGGATCCCTAATCAGCCCCAGCATTTT. Full variable domain (rest looked up from reference TRBV2 and TRBJ1-5): EPEVTQTPSHQVTQMGQEVILRCVPISNHLYFYWYRQILGQKVEFLVSFYNNEISEKSEIFDDQFSVERPDGSNFTLKIRSTKLEDSAMYFCASSGQGIPNQPQHFGDGTRLSIL.

This clone was seen more than once but under ten times. The chain joins TRBV6-5 to TRBJ1-1; D is possibly TRBD1 (5 bases). The CDR3 consists of 13 residues. Trimming pared 6 bases from V and 0 bases from J, leaving 8 bases between. The germline V gene encodes CDR1 MNHEY and CDR2 SVGAGI. The CDR3 reads CASRGPMNTEAFF. CDR3 in DNA: TGTGCCAGCAGGGGGCCGATGAACACTGAAGCTTTCTTT.